This entry features one T cell receptor (beta chain) sequence. Its antigen is still unknown. The data stem from a study of CXCR3-negative and CXCR3-positive naive CD8 T cells. The TRB cDNA libraries were prepared by 5' RACE with UMI labels. With the 5' RACE reads reprocessed, TCRdb shows one record per CDR3 protein and no DNA. This sample lists 84,000 or so distinct CDR3 sequences; its ten largest clones have 0.55% to 0.7%. Study observations and caveats: TCR strength was inferred from TRB CDR3 properties, while surface CD5 was comparable between naive subsets. Naive cells positive for CXCR3 carried more hydrophobic TRB CDR3s than CXCR3-negative ones.

Germline V gene sequence: CDR1 MNHEY, CDR2 SVGEGT. This CDR3 comprises 14 residues. The TCR was taken from a human donor in good health. Some clones in this sample may be carry-over from other donors' samples. The chain employs TRBV6-2 or TRBV6-3 and TRBJ2-3; TCRdb lists TRBD1, though no DNA is available to test this call. The sample taken for sequencing was naive CXCR3+ CD8+ T cells from blood. Subset reported: CD45RO-CCR7+CD27+CD95- naive CD8+ T cells expressing CXCR3 (TNR3+). Here the CDR3 reads CASSEWDKTDTQYF.